Following are 26 T cell receptor beta chains from one sample sequenced in a study of technical replicates of blood from four donors. Sequencing was performed with immunoSEQ multiplex PCR; in TCRdb, only in-frame clones are kept and a portion is missing. The table has over 80,000 clones, approximately 96% seen once. The source material was T cells isolated from PBMCs. These receptors were obtained from a human donor in good health.

The chain employs TRBV4-1 and TRBJ2-2, with 8 bases that match TRBD2. From germline, CDR1 is MGHRA and CDR2 YSYEKL. This CDR3 is 16 amino acids long. The V gene end was trimmed by 1 base and the J gene end by 4 bases; junction bases not matched to a gene: 5. The CDR3 reads CASSQVAGRRTGELFF. CDR3 bases: TGCGCCAGCAGCCAAGTAGCGGGAAGGCGCACCGGGGAGCTGTTTTTT.

The CDR3 protein is CASSHRGGRRDNEQFF. As DNA, the CDR3 is TGTGCCAGTAGCCATCGGGGAGGGAGGCGAGACAATGAGCAGTTCTTC. The genes are TRBV19 and TRBJ2-1; 7 nucleotides align to TRBD2. Germline CDR1 reads LNHDA; CDR2 reads SQIVND (reference sequence). This CDR3 has 16 residues. Trimming took 6 bases from V and 5 from J; bases not matched to a gene: 13.

As DNA, the CDR3 is TGTGCCAGCAGTGAGGTCAGGGCAAATCAGCCCCAGCATTTT. Its protein is CASSEVRANQPQHF. The gene calls are TRBV6-1 and TRBJ1-5, with D tentatively TRBD1 (5 bases). The length of the CDR3 is 14 residues. Germline values: CDR1 MNHNS, CDR2 SASEGT. Trimming shortened V by 3 bases and J by 4 bases, and 10 bases separated the two germline ends.

This chain joins TRBV27 and TRBJ2-3; 7 nucleotides match TRBD2. Germline assignment: CDR1 MNHEY and CDR2 SMNVEV (reference sequence). The V segment lost 3 bases and the J segment 3 bases; nucleotides outside the gene matches: 6. This CDR3 has 15 amino acids. The CDR3: CASSLSGIGTDTQYF. As DNA, the CDR3 is TGTGCCAGCAGTTTGAGCGGGATAGGTACAGATACGCAGTATTTT.

The rearrangement uses TRBV9 and TRBJ2-7, with a weak D call TRBD1 (6 bases). The CDR3 is 14 amino acids. The V end was cut by 0 bases, the J end by 4 bases, with 11 bases between. Looked up from germline, CDR1 is SGDLS and CDR2 is YYNGEE. In DNA form, the CDR3 reads TGTGCCAGCAGCGTAGGAGGGGGAAATTACGAGCAGTACTTC. Translated: CASSVGGGNYEQYF.

The V call is TRBV2, the J call TRBJ2-6; possible D gene TRBD1, 6 bases. V was cut by 6 bases and J by 0 bases, with 9 bases left in between. The CDR3 has 15 amino acids. Germline V gene data show CDR1 as SNHLY and CDR2 as FYNNEI. CDR3 loop: CASRRTVSGANVLTF. CDR3 coding DNA: TGTGCCAGCAGGCGGACAGTCTCTGGGGCCAACGTCCTGACTTTC.

The chain is built from TRBV5-4 and TRBJ1-1; TRBD1 is a possible D gene (5 bases). CDR1 and CDR2 (germline): SGHNT, YYREEE (reference sequence). V was pared by 4 bases and J by 4 bases, with 20 bases between. This CDR3 is 16 amino acids long. CDR3 sequence: CASSPTGETVSTEAFF. As DNA, the CDR3 is TGTGCCAGCAGCCCGACGGGGGAGACCGTCAGCACTGAAGCTTTCTTT.

The gene calls are TRBV27 and TRBJ1-4; D unresolved. The germline V gene has CDR1 MNHEY and CDR2 SMNVEV (reference sequence). The CDR3 length is 14 residues. V lost 1 base to trimming and J lost 8 bases, with 11 bases between them. In DNA form, the CDR3 reads TGTGCCAGCAGTTTATATGGTATTCAGGAAAAACTGTTTTTT. This gives the protein CASSLYGIQEKLFF.

The gene calls are TRBV10-3 and TRBJ2-1; 7 bases are shared with TRBD2. Germline loops: CDR1 ENHRY, CDR2 SYGVKD. V lost 6 bases and J lost 7; bases outside the gene matches: 9. The CDR3 extends over 14 amino acids. The CDR3 region is CAIRDLIAGNEQFF. DNA of the CDR3: TGTGCCATCAGAGATCTCATAGCGGGTAATGAGCAGTTCTTC.

This chain links TRBV29-1 with TRBJ2-7, with 9 bases fitting TRBD2. Germline assignment: CDR1 SQVTM and CDR2 ANQGSEA. Trimming removed 3 bases from V and 6 bases from J; junction bases left unmatched: 6. This CDR3 is 13 amino acids long. CDR3 sequence (DNA): TGCAGCGTTGAGAGCGGGAGGTCCAGCGAGCAGTACTTC. Translation: CSVESGRSSEQYF.

This rearrangement joins TRBV7-9 to TRBJ1-5; D gene unclear. Trimming left V 1 base short and J 1 base short, with 2 bases between. The CDR3 spans 13 residues. Germline CDR1 is SEHNR and CDR2 is FQNEAQ (reference sequence). This CDR3 is CASSLVSNQPQHF. The CDR3, as DNA: TGTGCCAGCAGCTTAGTAAGCAATCAGCCCCAGCATTTT.

The J gene is TRBJ2-5, the V gene TRBV28; TRBD2 matches at 8 bases. With V trimmed by 2 bases and J by 2 bases, 10 bases remained unmatched. CDR3 length: 17 amino acids. CDR1 MDHEN and CDR2 SYDVKM come from the germline V gene. The DNA for the CDR3 is TGTGCCAGCAGTTTACCGAATAGCGGGAAGCCTCAAGAGACCCAGTACTTC. Its protein product is CASSLPNSGKPQETQYF.

This chain connects TRBV2 to TRBJ1-1; the D gene is possibly TRBD1 (5 bases). V gave up 2 bases and J gave up 1 base, with 11 bases separating them. CDR3 length: 15 residues. Germline V gene lookup returns CDR1 SNHLY and CDR2 FYNNEI. The CDR3, as DNA: TGTGCCAGCAGTGAATTGGGGCAGACGAACACTGAAGCTTTCTTT. Translating it yields CASSELGQTNTEAFF.

The rearrangement uses TRBV27 and TRBJ2-1, with D perhaps TRBD1 (6 bases). V was cut by 7 bases and J by 2 bases, with 9 bases left in between. Germline loops: CDR1 MNHEY, CDR2 SMNVEV (reference sequence). The CDR3 contains 13 residues. CDR3 residues: CASTWGPYNEQFF. In DNA, the CDR3 is TGTGCCAGCACTTGGGGGCCCTACAATGAGCAGTTCTTC.

For this clone: Other DNA sequences in the sample encode the same CDR3. The chain joins TRBV27 to TRBJ1-1, with a weak D call TRBD1 (5 bases). The CDR3 loop spans 14 amino acids. Per the germline V gene, CDR1 is MNHEY and CDR2 is SMNVEV (reference sequence). V was clipped by 2 bases and J by 1 base, with 8 bases between them. The CDR3 loop reads CASSLVGGNTEAFF. The CDR3 nucleotides are TGTGCCAGCAGTTTAGTCGGGGGGAACACTGAAGCTTTCTTT.

V usage is TRBV15 and J usage is TRBJ2-3, with D possibly matching TRBD2 (5 bases). Germline loops: CDR1 LNHNV, CDR2 YYDKDF (reference sequence). The V gene lost 0 bases and the J gene lost 0 bases, with 10 bases spanning the gap. This CDR3 spans 16 amino acids. As DNA, the CDR3 is TGTGCCACCAGCAGAGAGCCGGGAATTAGCACAGATACGCAGTATTTT. Translation: CATSREPGISTDTQYF. The variable domain in full, completed from reference TRBV15 and TRBJ2-3, reads DAMVIQNPRYQVTQFGKPVTLSCSQTLNHNVMYWYQQKSSQAPKLLFHYYDKDFNNEADTPDNFQSRRPNTSFCFLDIRSPGLGDTAMYLCATSREPGISTDTQYFGPGTRLTVL.

The chain is built from TRBV7-9 and TRBJ2-1; TRBD2 aligns across 11 bases. V was pared by 5 bases and J by 2 bases, with 11 bases of the junction left unmatched. Germline V gene lookup returns CDR1 SEHNR and CDR2 FQNEAQ (reference sequence). This CDR3 region has 18 residues. CDR3 DNA sequence: TGTGCCAGCAGCGGGGGGCTGGGGACTAGCGGAACCTACAATGAGCAGTTCTTC. It codes for CASSGGLGTSGTYNEQFF.

V is TRBV30 and J is TRBJ2-5; no definite D call. Deletions cut 2 bases from V and 2 bases from J, with 12 bases between. Germline values: CDR1 GTSNPN, CDR2 SVGIG (reference sequence). The CDR3 has 14 residues. The CDR3 sequence: CAWSNRLLQETQYF. For the CDR3, the DNA is TGTGCCTGGAGTAACCGACTGCTACAAGAGACCCAGTACTTC.

CDR3 protein: CASSLPGQGETQYF. The CDR3 DNA is TGTGCCAGCAGCTTACCGGGACAGGGAGAGACCCAGTACTTC. The rearrangement links TRBV5-4 to TRBJ2-5; 9 nucleotides match TRBD1. From germline, CDR1 is SGHNT and CDR2 YYREEE (reference sequence). This CDR3 contains 14 residues. The V segment lost 2 bases and the J segment 4 bases; nucleotides outside the gene matches: 3.

This chain links TRBV10-3 with TRBJ1-2; D possibly corresponds to TRBD1 (6 bases). This CDR3 has 17 residues. Germline V CDR1 and CDR2: ENHRY, SYGVKD. The germline V and J ends were trimmed by 1 base and 0 bases, with 15 bases remaining between them. CDR3 nucleotide sequence: TGTGCCATCAGTGAGTATGCCAGGGGACCGACTAACTATGGCTACACCTTC. Residues: CAISEYARGPTNYGYTF.

The chain couples TRBV6-1 to TRBJ2-7, with TRBD1 matching over 8 bases. Germline V gives CDR1 MNHNS, CDR2 SASEGT. The CDR3 spans 16 residues. The ends lost 4 bases at V and 5 bases at J; junction bases unmatched: 13. The CDR3 DNA reads as TGTGCCAGCAGTGCCCGGAGCGGACAGGGTCTGAACGAGCAGTACTTC. As protein: CASSARSGQGLNEQYF.

The chain joins TRBV9 to TRBJ2-1; D is ambiguous. Trimming removed 3 bases at V and 7 bases at J, with 8 bases between. Per germline, CDR1 SGDLS and CDR2 YYNGEE. This CDR3 has 12 residues. The CDR3: CASSGPKNEQFF. In DNA, the CDR3 is TGTGCCAGCAGCGGTCCTAAAAATGAGCAGTTCTTC.

V usage is TRBV28 and J usage is TRBJ1-1, with D perhaps TRBD1 (6 bases). This CDR3 has 13 amino acids. Trimming took 7 bases from V and 4 from J, leaving 13 bases between them. Germline V gene sequence: CDR1 MDHEN, CDR2 SYDVKM. CDR3 coding DNA: TGTGCCAGCACAACAGGGACGAGCACTGAAGCTTTCTTT. Encoded protein: CASTTGTSTEAFF.

V gene TRBV28 combines with J gene TRBJ1-3, with D uncertain. The V gene's germline CDR1 is MDHEN and CDR2 SYDVKM. V lost 7 bases, J lost 2 bases, and 21 bases lay in between. This CDR3 comprises 17 residues. CDR3 sequence reads: CASMASPEVRTGNTIYF. CDR3 sequence (DNA): TGTGCCAGCATGGCCAGCCCGGAGGTTAGGACTGGAAACACCATATATTTT.

The gene calls are TRBV11-3 and TRBJ1-2; D is perhaps TRBD1 (6 bases). V was pared by 0 bases and J by 3 bases, with 11 bases between. CDR1 is SGHNT and CDR2 is YENEEA in the germline V gene. The CDR3 totals 15 residues. This CDR3 is CASSLEGAADYGYTF. CDR3 nucleotides: TGTGCCAGCAGCTTAGAGGGGGCGGCTGACTATGGCTACACCTTC.

V and J are TRBV13 and TRBJ1-2; D gene uncertain. The V gene lost 1 base and the J gene lost 6 bases, with 6 bases spanning the gap. The CDR3 has 12 residues. Germline lookup yields CDR1 PRHDT and CDR2 FYEKMQ (reference sequence). CDR3 region: CASSLAGNGYTF. CDR3 nucleotides: TGTGCCAGCAGCTTAGCCGGGAATGGCTACACCTTC.